This T cell receptor (beta chain) was observed in a study of blood T cell repertoires in COVID-19. The CDR3 has 16 amino acids. The trim removed 1 base at V and 0 bases at J, leaving 2 bases unmatched. Germline V gene lookup returns CDR1 SGDLS and CDR2 YYNGEE. In the study's own analysis: From reference gene primer amplification, estimates of nucleated cell counts were derived. Repertoires were generated with immunoSEQ multiplex PCR, while TCRdb's copy carries only in-frame clones and drops some. The V and J calls and clone size were taken over from that table, and D and trimming were inferred from the DNA. In the table there are more than 300,000 clones, approximately 89% of which are singletons.

The sequenced sample was peripheral blood. This sequence joins TRBV9 and TRBJ2-3; 10 bases fit TRBD2. The sequence came from a woman aged 18-29 years who had recovered from COVID-19. The DNA of the CDR3 is TGTGCCAGCAGCGTAACGACTAGCGGGAGCACAGATACGCAGTATTTT. This encodes CASSVTTSGSTDTQYF.